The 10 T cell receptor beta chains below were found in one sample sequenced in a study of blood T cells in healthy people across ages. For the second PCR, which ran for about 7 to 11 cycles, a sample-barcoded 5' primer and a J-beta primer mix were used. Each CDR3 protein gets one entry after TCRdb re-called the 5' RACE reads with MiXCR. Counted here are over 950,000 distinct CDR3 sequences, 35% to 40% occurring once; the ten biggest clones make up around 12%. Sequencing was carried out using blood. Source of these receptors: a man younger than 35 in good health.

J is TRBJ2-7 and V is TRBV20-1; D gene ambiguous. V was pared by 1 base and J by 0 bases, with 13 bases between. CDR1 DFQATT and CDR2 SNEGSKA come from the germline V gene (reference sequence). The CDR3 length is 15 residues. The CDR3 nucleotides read TGCAGTGCTAGAGTTGTGGTTGGCCACTCCTACGAGCAGTACTTC. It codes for CSARVVVGHSYEQYF.

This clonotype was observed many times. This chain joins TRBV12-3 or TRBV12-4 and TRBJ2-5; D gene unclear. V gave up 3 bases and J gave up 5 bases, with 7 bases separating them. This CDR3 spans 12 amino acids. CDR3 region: CASSFQHETQYF. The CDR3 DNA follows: TGTGCCAGCAGTTTTCAACACGAGACCCAGTACTTC.

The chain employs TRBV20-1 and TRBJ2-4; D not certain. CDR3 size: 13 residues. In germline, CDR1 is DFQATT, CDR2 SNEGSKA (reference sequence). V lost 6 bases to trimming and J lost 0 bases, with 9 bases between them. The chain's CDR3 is CSAVLLAKNIQYF. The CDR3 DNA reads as TGCAGTGCAGTACTCCTAGCCAAAAACATTCAGTACTTC.

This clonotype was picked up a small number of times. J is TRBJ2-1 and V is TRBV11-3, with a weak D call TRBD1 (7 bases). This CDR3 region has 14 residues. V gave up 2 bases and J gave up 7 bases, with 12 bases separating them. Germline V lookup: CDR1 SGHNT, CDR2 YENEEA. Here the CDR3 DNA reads TGTGCCAGCAGCTTAAGGGCAGGGGGGAATGAGCAGTTCTTC. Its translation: CASSLRAGGNEQFF.

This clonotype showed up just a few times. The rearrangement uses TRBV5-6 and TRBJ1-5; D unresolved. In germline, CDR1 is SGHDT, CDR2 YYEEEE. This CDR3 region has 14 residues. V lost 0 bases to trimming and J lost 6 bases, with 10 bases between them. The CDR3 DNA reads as TGTGCCAGCAGCTTGGAAGGGTTTTCTCAGCCCCAGCATTTT. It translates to CASSLEGFSQPQHF.

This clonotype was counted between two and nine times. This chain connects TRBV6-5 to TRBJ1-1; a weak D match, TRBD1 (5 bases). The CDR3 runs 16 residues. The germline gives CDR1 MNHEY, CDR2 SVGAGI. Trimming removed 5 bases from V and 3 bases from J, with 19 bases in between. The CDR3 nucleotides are TGTGCCAGCAGTCCTAAGCGGGGACTAGGGGACACTGAAGCTTTCTTT. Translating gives CASSPKRGLGDTEAFF.

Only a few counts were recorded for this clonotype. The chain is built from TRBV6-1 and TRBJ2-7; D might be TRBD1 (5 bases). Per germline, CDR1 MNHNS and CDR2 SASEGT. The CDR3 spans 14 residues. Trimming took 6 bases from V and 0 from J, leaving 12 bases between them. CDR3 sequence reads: CASRDSVISYEQYF. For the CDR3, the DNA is TGTGCCAGCAGAGACAGTGTCATCTCCTACGAGCAGTACTTC.

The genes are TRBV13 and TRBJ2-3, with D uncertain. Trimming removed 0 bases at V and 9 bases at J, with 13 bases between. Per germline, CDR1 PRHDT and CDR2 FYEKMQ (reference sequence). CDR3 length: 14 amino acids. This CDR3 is CASSLGLTQRTQYF. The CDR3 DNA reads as TGTGCCAGCAGCTTAGGCCTAACCCAGAGGACGCAGTATTTT.

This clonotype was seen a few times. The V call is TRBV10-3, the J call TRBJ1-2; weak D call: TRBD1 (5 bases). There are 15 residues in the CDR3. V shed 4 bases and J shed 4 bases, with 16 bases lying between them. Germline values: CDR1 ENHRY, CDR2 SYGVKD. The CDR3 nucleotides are TGTGCCATCAGTGCTTCCAGGGCCGGGGTCTATGGCTACACCTTC. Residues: CAISASRAGVYGYTF.

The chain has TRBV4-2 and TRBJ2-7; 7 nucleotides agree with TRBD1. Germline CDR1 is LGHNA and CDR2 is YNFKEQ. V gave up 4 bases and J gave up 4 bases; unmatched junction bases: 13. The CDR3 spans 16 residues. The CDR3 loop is CASSPMYGQESYEQYF. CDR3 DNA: TGTGCCAGCAGCCCGATGTACGGACAGGAATCTTACGAGCAGTACTTC.